The rows below give T cell receptor beta chains drawn from one sample of a study of vaccination and CD4 T cells after COVID-19. TCRdb passed the PCR reads through MiXCR, listing each CDR3 protein once. The sample holds some 18,000 distinct CDR3 sequences, around 50% seen once. Their antigens remain unidentified. The material sequenced was CD4+ T cells from blood, cultured in vitro. The origin of the receptors is a human donor who had recovered from COVID-19. Each CDR3 is given with its conserved first and last residue. The D gene is left open where the match is weak. Size values are once, few and many counts, or a class for expanded clones, and some rows have none.

clone size	D gene	V gene	J gene	CDR3 protein	CDR3 DNA
-	-	TRBV5-1	TRBJ2-5	CASRTGRSQETQYF	TGCGCCAGCAGAACAGGACGGTCTCAAGAGACCCAGTACTTC
-	TRBD2	TRBV30	TRBJ2-1	CAWRDAGGRTIHEQFF	TGTGCCTGGAGGGATGCGGGGGGAAGGACCATCCATGAGCAGTTCTTC
-	-	TRBV6-1	TRBJ2-7	CASSPRDGPYEQYF	TGTGCCAGCAGTCCCCGAGACGGCCCCTACGAGCAGTACTTC
-	TRBD2	TRBV20-1	TRBJ2-1	CSAMRTSGPSSYNEQFF	TGCAGTGCCATGAGGACTAGCGGACCTAGCTCCTACAATGAGCAGTTCTTC
-	-	TRBV7-3	TRBJ1-1	CASSFQMNTEAFF	TGTGCCAGCAGCTTTCAGATGAACACTGAAGCTTTCTTT
-	-	TRBV11-3	TRBJ2-2	CASSPPRGPNTGELFF	TGTGCCAGCAGCCCTCCTCGGGGTCCGAACACCGGGGAGCTGTTTTTT
-	-	TRBV2	TRBJ2-7	CASSVEMTGEQYF	TGTGCCAGCAGTGTTGAAATGACAGGCGAGCAGTACTTC
-	-	TRBV6-1	TRBJ1-1	CASSERGWGTEAFF	TGTGCCAGCAGTGAACGTGGGTGGGGCACTGAAGCTTTCTTT
-	TRBD2	TRBV11-3	TRBJ2-1	CASSLQRGGGRQFF	TGTGCCAGCAGCTTACAGCGGGGGGGCGGGCGGCAGTTCTTC
once	-	TRBV6-1	TRBJ2-3	CASRRTRGPQDTQYF	TGTGCCAGCAGACGGACCAGGGGTCCTCAGGATACGCAGTATTTT
few	TRBD2	TRBV20-1	TRBJ2-7	CSARGPLWGGFHEQYF	TGCAGTGCTAGAGGCCCGCTTTGGGGGGGGTTCCACGAGCAGTACTTC
-	-	TRBV6-1	TRBJ2-7	CASRRIRQQVRQAAYEQYF	TGTGCCAGCAGGCGAATTCGGCAGCAGGTTAGACAAGCGGCCTACGAGCAGTACTTC
-	-	TRBV10-2	TRBJ1-1	CASSESQGGSEAFF	TGCGCCAGCAGTGAGTCACAGGGTGGGAGTGAAGCTTTCTTT
-	-	TRBV28	TRBJ1-1	CASSLPSGTEAFF	TGTGCCAGCAGTTTACCATCGGGGACTGAAGCTTTCTTT
-	-	TRBV28	TRBJ1-1	CASMATEAFF	TGTGCCAGCATGGCCACTGAAGCTTTCTTT
-	-	TRBV30	TRBJ1-1	CAWSPRGARGTEAFF	TGTGCCTGGAGTCCACGGGGGGCGCGGGGCACTGAAGCTTTCTTT
-	-	TRBV7-3	TRBJ2-3	CASSLGYPTDTQYF	TGTGCCAGCAGCTTAGGCTACCCCACAGATACGCAGTATTTT
-	-	TRBV12-3/TRBV12-4	TRBJ2-1	CATGDNNEQFF	TGTGCCACCGGGGACAACAATGAGCAGTTCTTC
-	TRBD1	TRBV19	TRBJ1-5	CASSIALQGARQPQHF	TGTGCCAGTAGTATAGCCCTACAGGGGGCCAGGCAGCCCCAGCATTTT
-	TRBD2	TRBV12-3/TRBV12-4	TRBJ2-7	CASKLGTSGRRGYEQYF	TGTGCCAGCAAACTAGGGACTAGCGGGAGGCGGGGCTACGAGCAGTACTTC
-	-	TRBV11-1	TRBJ2-1	CASSSGVGIHNEQFF	TGTGCCAGCAGCTCGGGCGTGGGGATCCACAATGAGCAGTTCTTC
-	-	TRBV7-2	TRBJ2-2	CASSPPKSGELFF	TGTGCCAGCAGCCCCCCCAAAAGTGGGGAGCTGTTTTTT
once	TRBD1	TRBV20-1	TRBJ1-2	CSARLDRDPNYGYTF	TGCAGTGCTAGACTCGACAGGGACCCTAACTATGGCTACACCTTC
-	-	TRBV11-2	TRBJ2-4	CASSLVGGRDIQYF	TGTGCCAGCAGCTTAGTGGGGGGAAGGGACATTCAGTACTTC
few	-	TRBV7-9	TRBJ1-2	CASSLGLSYGYTF	TGTGCCAGCAGCCTAGGACTGAGCTATGGCTACACCTTC
few	-	TRBV5-1	TRBJ1-1	CASSSIPPGGPMNTEAFF	TGCGCCAGCAGCTCAATCCCCCCTGGAGGGCCTATGAACACTGAAGCTTTCTTT
-	-	TRBV15	TRBJ1-1	CATSRDLGTEAFF	TGTGCCACCAGCAGAGATCTAGGGACTGAAGCTTTCTTT
-	-	TRBV19	TRBJ1-5	CASSALGGSQPQHF	TGTGCCAGTAGTGCGTTGGGGGGTAGCCAGCCCCAGCATTTT
-	-	TRBV28	TRBJ2-2	CASSSRHRRNTGELFF	TGTGCCAGCAGTAGTCGACACCGAAGGAACACCGGGGAGCTGTTTTTT